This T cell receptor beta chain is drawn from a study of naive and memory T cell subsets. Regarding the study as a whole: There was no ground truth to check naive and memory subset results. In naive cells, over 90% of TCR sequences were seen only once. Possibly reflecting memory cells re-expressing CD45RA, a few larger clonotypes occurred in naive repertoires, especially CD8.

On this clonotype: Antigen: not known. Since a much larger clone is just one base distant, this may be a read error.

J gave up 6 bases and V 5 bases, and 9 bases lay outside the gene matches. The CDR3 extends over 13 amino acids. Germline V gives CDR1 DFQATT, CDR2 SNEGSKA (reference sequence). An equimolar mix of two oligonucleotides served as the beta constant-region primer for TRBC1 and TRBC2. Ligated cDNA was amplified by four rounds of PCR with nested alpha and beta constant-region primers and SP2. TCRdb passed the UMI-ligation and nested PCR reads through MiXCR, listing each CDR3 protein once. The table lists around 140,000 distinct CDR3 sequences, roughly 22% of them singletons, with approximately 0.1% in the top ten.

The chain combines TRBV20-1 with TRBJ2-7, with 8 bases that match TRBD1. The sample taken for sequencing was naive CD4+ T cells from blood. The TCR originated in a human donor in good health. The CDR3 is CSAPDRAEGEQYF. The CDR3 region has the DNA TGCAGTGCTCCGGACAGGGCTGAGGGCGAGCAGTACTTC.